This entry features one T cell receptor (beta chain) sequence. These data belong to a study of blood T cell repertoires in COVID-19. The germline V gene encodes CDR1 SGHNT and CDR2 YYREEE (reference sequence). Trimming at V came to 1 base and at J to 5 bases, leaving 2 bases not matched to a gene. The CDR3 covers 14 residues. In the source study's methods: For nucleated cells, counts were estimated from reference gene primer amplification. Assay used: immunoSEQ multiplex PCR; TCRdb lists only in-frame clones, some missing. The V and J calls and the clone size are those of that table, but D and trimming were determined from the DNA. This sample yields 210,000 or so clones, of which around four fifths are seen a single time; 4% to 6% belongs to the top ten.

What was sequenced was peripheral blood. The clonotype was recovered from a woman aged 70-85 years with active or convalescent COVID-19. The chain combines TRBV5-4 with TRBJ2-2; 7 bases match TRBD2. The DNA of the CDR3 is TGTGCCAGCAGCTTGCGGGAGGCTACCGGGGAGCTGTTTTTT. Its protein product is CASSLREATGELFF.